A single sample is the source of the 25 T cell receptor beta chains below, sequenced in a study of blood T cell repertoires in COVID-19. This table comes from immunoSEQ multiplex PCR, and its TCRdb copy is limited to in-frame clones, with some not included. Counted here are 150,000 to 160,000 clones, about 89% occurring once; the ten biggest clones make up less than 0.6%. Sequences were obtained from peripheral blood. These receptors originate from a man aged 45-65 years with acute or convalescent COVID-19.

The V call is TRBV6-1, the J call TRBJ1-1, with 7 bases identical to TRBD1. Germline CDR1 MNHNS, CDR2 SASEGT. The CDR3 runs to 18 residues. V lost 4 bases and J lost 0; bases outside the gene matches: 14. CDR3 in amino acids: CASSVYNQGVGMNTEAFF. The CDR3 region has the DNA TGTGCCAGCAGTGTATACAATCAGGGGGTTGGGATGAACACTGAAGCTTTCTTT.

The chain joins TRBV10-3 to TRBJ2-3; D is perhaps TRBD2 (6 bases). Germline loops: CDR1 ENHRY, CDR2 SYGVKD. The CDR3 is 15 residues long. Trimming took off 4 bases at V and 0 bases at J, with 11 bases between the two ends. The CDR3 reads CAISGGSGSTDTQYF. Here the CDR3 DNA reads TGTGCCATCAGTGGGGGTAGCGGCAGCACAGATACGCAGTATTTT.

The sample holds one count of this clone. The rearrangement uses TRBV7-9 and TRBJ2-7, with 12 bases matching TRBD2. With 5 bases clipped from V and 3 bases from J, the junction kept 5 bases outside the gene matches. The germline gives CDR1 SEHNR, CDR2 FQNEAQ (reference sequence). The CDR3 covers 15 residues. CDR3 amino acids: CASSGTSGFFYEQYF. In DNA, the CDR3 is TGTGCCAGCAGCGGGACTAGCGGGTTCTTCTACGAGCAGTACTTC.

V gene TRBV21-1 combines with J gene TRBJ2-7; whether TRBD1, the table's D call, matches the DNA was not checked. TRBV21-1 is tagged as a pseudogene. CDR3 length: 15 amino acids. CDR3 bases: TGTGCCAGCAGCAAAAAGGGGGACACCGCCTACGAGCAGTACGTC. This sequence encodes CASSKKGDTAYEQYV.

The chain is built from TRBV30 and TRBJ1-2, with a weak D call TRBD1 (5 bases). V was trimmed by 5 bases and J by 3 bases, leaving 13 bases between them. The germline V gene has CDR1 GTSNPN and CDR2 SVGIG (reference sequence). CDR3 length: 13 amino acids. CDR3 nucleotides: TGTGCCTGGGGGGGGAGTTTTCACTATGGCTACACCTTC. This gives the protein CAWGGSFHYGYTF.

This clone was counted a single time. J is TRBJ1-5 and V is TRBV5-5; tentative D call: TRBD1 (5 bases). Trimming removed 4 bases at V and 0 bases at J, with 14 bases between. Germline V gives CDR1 SGHKS, CDR2 YYEKEE (reference sequence). CDR3 length equals 16 residues. CDR3 nucleotides: TGTGCCAGCAGCGCAAGGACAACGGATAGCAATCAGCCCCAGCATTTT. Protein sequence: CASSARTTDSNQPQHF.

This clone was seen only once. Within the sample, other DNA sequences also encode this same CDR3. The chain links TRBV3-1 (or the pseudogene TRBV3-2) to TRBJ1-6; D remains unclear. The CDR3 runs to 14 residues. V was shortened by 5 bases and J by 4 bases, with 9 bases between the two germline ends. Per germline, CDR1 LGHDT and CDR2 YNNKEL (reference sequence). The chain's CDR3 is CASSTLEYNSPLHF. The DNA of the CDR3 is TGTGCCAGCAGCACCCTAGAATATAATTCACCCCTCCACTTT.

This clone was detected once. The chain carries TRBV28 and TRBJ2-7; 11 bases line up with TRBD1. The junction had 15 bases not matched to a gene; V was cut back by 5 bases and J by 3 bases. The germline V gene has CDR1 MDHEN and CDR2 SYDVKM. The CDR3 contains 18 residues. In DNA form, the CDR3 reads TGTGCCAGCAGTGGACCGGGACAGGGGGACCTGTCTTTCTACGAGCAGTACGTC. It translates to CASSGPGQGDLSFYEQYV.

This clone turned up a few times. The chain is built from TRBV3-1 (or the pseudogene TRBV3-2) and TRBJ2-3; 7 nucleotides match TRBD1. The CDR3 contains 16 residues. After removal of 4 bases from V and 6 bases from J, the junction contained 13 bases not matched to a gene. CDR1 and CDR2 from the germline V gene are LGHDT and YNNKEL (reference sequence). The CDR3 spells CASSLRQGTAIDTQYF. The CDR3 region has the DNA TGTGCCAGCAGCCTCCGACAGGGTACTGCAATCGATACGCAGTATTTT.

This chain connects TRBV7-2 to TRBJ2-1; TRBD2 matches at 7 bases. This CDR3 has 13 amino acids. Trimming took 5 bases from V and 13 from J; bases not matched to a gene: 11. Germline-derived CDR1 and CDR2 are SGHTA and FQGNSA. The CDR3 sequence: CASSLREREGQFF. The DNA for the CDR3 is TGTGCCAGCAGCCTTCGGGAGCGGGAAGGACAGTTCTTC. Full variable domain (rest looked up from reference TRBV7-2 and TRBJ2-1): GAGVSQSPSNKVTEKGKDVELRCDPISGHTALYWYRQSLGQGLEFLIYFQGNSAPDKSGLPSDRFSAERTGGSVSTLTIQRTQQEDSAVYLCASSLREREGQFFGPGTRLTVL.

The chain couples TRBV7-8 to TRBJ1-6; D remains ambiguous. Germline V gene data show CDR1 as SGHVS and CDR2 as FQNEAQ. This CDR3 is built from 19 residues. Trimming removed 2 bases from V and 7 bases from J, with 24 bases in between. CDR3 sequence reads: CASSLSWARGGLQNSPLHF. CDR3 DNA sequence: TGTGCCAGCAGCTTATCTTGGGCCCGGGGAGGGCTCCAGAATTCACCCCTCCACTTT.

CDR3 nucleotide sequence: TGCAGCGTTGAGCTAGCGGGGGCCACAGATACGCAGTATTTT. This encodes CSVELAGATDTQYF. The chain recombines TRBV29-1 with TRBJ2-3; TRBD2 matches at 10 bases. With 3 bases clipped from V and 2 bases from J, the junction kept 2 bases outside the gene matches. Germline CDR1 reads SQVTM; CDR2 reads ANQGSEA. The length of the CDR3 is 14 residues.

The CDR3: CASSLVTGGPYEQYF. The CDR3 region has the DNA TGTGCCAGCAGCTTGGTAACAGGGGGACCCTACGAGCAGTACTTC. The rearrangement joins TRBV7-9 to TRBJ2-7; 8 nucleotides agree with TRBD1. The CDR3 is 15 amino acids. The ends lost 3 bases at V and 2 bases at J; junction bases unmatched: 6. Per germline, CDR1 SEHNR and CDR2 FQNEAQ (reference sequence).

The chain couples TRBV27 to TRBJ2-7, with 7 nucleotides matching TRBD2. Trimming at V came to 8 bases and at J to 2 bases, leaving 9 bases not matched to a gene. The CDR3 has 14 amino acids. CDR1 is MNHEY, CDR2 SMNVEV, per germline (reference sequence). The CDR3 reads CASGRGRVAYEQYF. In nucleotides, the CDR3 is TGTGCCAGCGGCCGGGGGAGGGTAGCCTACGAGCAGTACTTC.

There are a few counts of this clone. The chain links TRBV10-2 to TRBJ1-1; 9 nucleotides align to TRBD1. Per the germline V gene, CDR1 is WSHSY and CDR2 is SAAADI. V shed 6 bases, J shed 5 bases, and the junction held 10 bases outside the gene matches. The CDR3 is 15 amino acids. The DNA for the CDR3 is TGCGCCAGCAGAGGGGTAGACAGGGGGTTTACTGAAGCTTTCTTT. Translation: CASRGVDRGFTEAFF.

The chain recombines TRBV6-2 or TRBV6-3 with TRBJ2-2, with 7 bases aligning to TRBD1. J gave up 5 bases and V 1 base, and 7 bases lay outside the gene matches. This CDR3 has 16 residues. Germline CDR1 and CDR2: MNHEY and SVGEGT. The DNA of the CDR3 is TGTGCCAGCAGTTACTTAACGACAGGGAGAACCGGGGAGCTGTTTTTT. Its translation: CASSYLTTGRTGELFF.

This clone came up once. The chain uses TRBV4-3 and TRBJ1-1; 10 bases map to TRBD1. Trimming at V came to 4 bases and at J to 1 base, leaving 6 bases not matched to a gene. The CDR3 contains 16 residues. Germline CDR1 and CDR2: LGHNA and YSLEER. The CDR3 nucleotides are TGCGCCAGCAGCCCAGGGACAGGGGACGAGAACACTGAAGCTTTCTTT. Protein: CASSPGTGDENTEAFF.

A few counts support this clone. The gene calls are TRBV19 and TRBJ2-3; 14 nucleotides match TRBD2. The germline CDR1 and CDR2 sequences are LNHDA and SQIVND (reference sequence). This CDR3 contains 15 residues. J was trimmed by 8 bases and V by 4 bases; bases with no gene match: 5. This CDR3 is CASSRGTSGRGTQYF. CDR3 DNA: TGTGCCAGTAGTAGAGGGACTAGCGGGAGAGGTACGCAGTATTTT.

The CDR3 sequence is CASSLTSGVQETQYF. DNA for the CDR3: TGTGCCAGCAGCTTGACTAGCGGGGTCCAAGAGACCCAGTACTTC. This rearrangement joins TRBV7-9 to TRBJ2-5, with 11 bases lining up with TRBD2. This CDR3 has 15 amino acids. Per the germline V gene, CDR1 is SEHNR and CDR2 is FQNEAQ (reference sequence). Trimming at V came to 3 bases and at J to 1 base, leaving 1 base not matched to a gene.

The V gene is TRBV7-9, the J gene TRBJ1-1; D is ambiguous. CDR3 size: 14 residues. The V and J ends lost 1 base and 1 base respectively, with 7 bases between them. CDR1 is SEHNR and CDR2 is FQNEAQ in the germline V gene (reference sequence). The CDR3 protein is CASSLGDTNTEAFF. The CDR3 DNA is TGTGCCAGCAGCTTAGGAGACACGAACACTGAAGCTTTCTTT.

The chain uses TRBV6-2 or TRBV6-3 and TRBJ2-2, with TRBD1 identical over 8 bases. Germline lookup yields CDR1 MNHEY and CDR2 SVGEGT. Unmatched junction bases numbered 5, after V lost 5 bases and J lost 3 bases. This CDR3 spans 15 amino acids. The CDR3 DNA follows: TGTGCCAGCAGTACTGACAGGGGAGACACCGGGGAGCTGTTTTTT. Its translation: CASSTDRGDTGELFF.

The chain uses TRBV9 and TRBJ2-1, with TRBD2 matching 8 bases. Germline CDR1 and CDR2: SGDLS and YYNGEE. CDR3 length equals 13 residues. Unmatched junction bases numbered 9, after V lost 4 bases and J lost 12 bases. The CDR3 DNA follows: TGTGCCAGCAGCCCCCCGGGGGGGGAGGGGCAGTTCTTC. Its protein is CASSPPGGEGQFF.

This clone has just one count. Its ends do not fully match the called genes, so a read error is possible. This chain links TRBV6-5 with TRBJ1-4; TRBD1 is a possible D gene (6 bases). Germline V gene data show CDR1 as MNHEY and CDR2 as SVGAGI. The CDR3 consists of 16 residues. Here the CDR3 reads CASSYSRTVVGEKLFF. In nucleotides, the CDR3 is TGTGCCAGCAGCTACTCAAGGACAGTAGTCGGCGAAAAACTGTTTTTT.

The chain uses TRBV5-4 and TRBJ1-2; weak D call: TRBD1 (6 bases). V was cut by 0 bases and J by 4 bases, with 16 bases left in between. The germline V gene has CDR1 SGHNT and CDR2 YYREEE (reference sequence). There are 16 residues in the CDR3. CDR3 DNA sequence: TGTGCCAGCAGCTTGGGTGGACAGCGGGGGGCCTATGGCTACACCTTC. This codes for CASSLGGQRGAYGYTF.

The V and J genes are TRBV6-5 and TRBJ1-1, with 7 bases lining up with TRBD1. V gave up 4 bases and J gave up 1 base; unmatched junction bases: 3. This CDR3 has 14 residues. In germline, CDR1 is MNHEY, CDR2 SVGAGI. The CDR3, as DNA: TGTGCCAGCAGTTCCAGGGGGAGGAACACTGAAGCTTTCTTT. Translating gives CASSSRGRNTEAFF.